Each of the 6 T cell receptor beta chains below was sequenced from the same sample in a study of OX40 agonist ivuxolimab in advanced cancers. Assay used: immunoSEQ multiplex PCR; TCRdb lists only in-frame clones, some missing. This sample has approximately 70,000 clones, with roughly nine tenths found just once. The starting material was CD4+ or CD8+ T cells sorted from blood, obtained in a trial of the OX40 agonist ivuxolimab. These TCRs come from an adult with an advanced solid tumor such as melanoma, head and neck, liver or kidney cancer.

This rearrangement joins TRBV2 to TRBJ2-5; possibly TRBD1 for D (5 bases). Deletions cut 7 bases from V and 1 base from J, with 10 bases between. Germline V gives CDR1 SNHLY, CDR2 FYNNEI. The CDR3 is 13 residues long. The CDR3 loop reads CASNKDSQETQYF. The CDR3 coding sequence is TGTGCCAGCAATAAAGACAGCCAAGAGACCCAGTACTTC.

The rearrangement joins TRBV2 to TRBJ1-6; no firm D call. Germline lookup yields CDR1 SNHLY and CDR2 FYNNEI. V lost 6 bases and J lost 7, with 10 bases in between. The CDR3 has 13 amino acids. The CDR3 DNA is TGTGCCAGCAGGGTGGCGGGGAATTCACCCCTCCACTTT. Amino acid sequence: CASRVAGNSPLHF.

The rearrangement joins TRBV15 to TRBJ2-3; perhaps TRBD2 as D (5 bases). This CDR3 region has 18 residues. Germline V CDR1 and CDR2: LNHNV, YYDKDF (reference sequence). Trimming shortened V by 1 base and J by 2 bases, and 19 bases separated the two germline ends. The CDR3 reads CATSRAPGYSVPTDTQYF. The CDR3 DNA is TGTGCCACCAGCAGAGCCCCGGGATACTCGGTCCCCACAGATACGCAGTATTTT.

In DNA form, the CDR3 reads TGTGCCAGCTCCGGACAGGGGGCTGGTACCGGGGAGCTGTTTTTT. Its translation: CASSGQGAGTGELFF. The genes are TRBV28 and TRBJ2-2, with 11 bases fitting TRBD1. The CDR3 length is 15 residues. Germline lookup yields CDR1 MDHEN and CDR2 SYDVKM. The ends lost 8 bases at V and 5 bases at J; junction bases unmatched: 7.

V and J are TRBV9 and TRBJ2-1; TRBD1 agrees at 7 bases. Trimming took 2 bases from V and 4 from J; bases not matched to a gene: 6. CDR3 length: 15 residues. The V gene's germline CDR1 is SGDLS and CDR2 YYNGEE. Written as DNA, the CDR3 is TGTGCCAGCAGCGTGACCGGGACAGCGTACAATGAGCAGTTCTTC. Encoded protein: CASSVTGTAYNEQFF. Using reference TRBV9 and TRBJ2-1 for the parts outside the CDR3, the full variable domain is DSGVTQTPKHLITATGQRVTLRCSPRSGDLSVYWYQQSLDQGLQFLIQYYNGEERAKGNILERFSAQQFPDLHSELNLSSLELGDSALYFCASSVTGTAYNEQFFGPGTRLTVL.

This clone was seen more than once but under ten times. This sample includes further DNA sequences coding for the same CDR3. V is TRBV10-3 and J is TRBJ2-7, with no clear D. Trimming stripped 3 bases from V and 7 bases from J, with 7 bases between. Germline V lookup: CDR1 ENHRY, CDR2 SYGVKD. CDR3 size: 11 residues. The CDR3 sequence: CAISESREQYF. CDR3 bases: TGTGCCATCAGTGAAAGTAGGGAGCAGTACTTC.